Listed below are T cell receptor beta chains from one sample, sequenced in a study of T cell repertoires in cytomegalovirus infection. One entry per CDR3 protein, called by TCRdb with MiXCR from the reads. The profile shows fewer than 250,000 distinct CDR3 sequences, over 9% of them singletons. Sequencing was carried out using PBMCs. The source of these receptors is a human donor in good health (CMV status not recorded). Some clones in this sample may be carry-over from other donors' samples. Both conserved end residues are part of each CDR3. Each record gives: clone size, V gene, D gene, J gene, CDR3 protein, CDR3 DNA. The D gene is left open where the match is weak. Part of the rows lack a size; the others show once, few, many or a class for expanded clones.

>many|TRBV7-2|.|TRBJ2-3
CASSLRRTDTQYF
TGTGCCAGCAGCTTAAGGCGCACAGATACGCAGTATTTT
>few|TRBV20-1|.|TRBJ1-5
CSASSGGGVGQPQHF
TGCAGTGCTAGCTCCGGGGGGGGTGTGGGTCAGCCCCAGCATTTT
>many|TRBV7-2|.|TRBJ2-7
CASSSPGHYEQYF
TGTGCCAGCAGCTCCCCGGGGCACTACGAGCAGTACTTC
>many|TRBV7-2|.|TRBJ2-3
CASSLQGMDTQYF
TGTGCCAGCAGCTTACAGGGGATGGATACGCAGTATTTT
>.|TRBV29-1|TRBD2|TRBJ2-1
CSQRTSGMDNEQFF
TGCAGTCAGAGGACTAGCGGGATGGACAATGAGCAGTTCTTC
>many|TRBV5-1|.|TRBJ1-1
CASSLQVENTEAFF
TGCGCCAGCAGCTTGCAGGTGGAGAACACTGAAGCTTTCTTT
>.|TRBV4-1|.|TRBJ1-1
CASSQDSTYTEAFF
TGCGCCAGCAGCCAAGATTCGACTTACACTGAAGCTTTCTTT
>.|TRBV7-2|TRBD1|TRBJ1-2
CASSLPGGPGGYTF
TGTGCCAGCAGCTTACCAGGGGGCCCGGGAGGCTACACCTTC
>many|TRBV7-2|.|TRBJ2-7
CASSLDGGGGQGTYEQYF
TGTGCCAGCAGCTTAGATGGCGGAGGTGGGCAGGGGACCTACGAGCAGTACTTC
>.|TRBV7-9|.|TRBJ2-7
CASSSGIYEQYF
TGTGCCAGCAGCTCCGGGATCTACGAGCAGTACTTC
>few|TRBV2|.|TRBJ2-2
CASRAGEIANTGELFF
TGTGCCAGCAGGGCGGGCGAGATCGCGAACACCGGGGAGCTGTTTTTT
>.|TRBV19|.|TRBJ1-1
CASSILSPLEAFF
TGTGCCAGTAGTATTTTGAGTCCGCTCGAAGCTTTCTTT
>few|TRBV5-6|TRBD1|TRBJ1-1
CASSPDRGKLAFF
TGTGCCAGCAGCCCGGACAGGGGGAAATTAGCTTTCTTT
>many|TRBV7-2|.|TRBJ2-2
CASSLLLGGGDTGELFF
TGTGCCAGCAGCCTCCTCCTAGGGGGTGGGGACACCGGGGAGCTGTTTTTT
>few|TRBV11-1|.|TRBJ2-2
CASSLTWNTGELFF
TGTGCCAGCAGCCTTACCTGGAACACCGGGGAGCTGTTTTTT
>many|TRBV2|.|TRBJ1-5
CASIPDMNQPQHF
TGTGCCAGCATCCCGGACATGAATCAGCCCCAGCATTTT
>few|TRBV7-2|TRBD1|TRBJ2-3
CASSLGRGQGIDTQYF
TGTGCCAGCAGCTTAGGGAGGGGACAGGGGATAGATACGCAGTATTTT
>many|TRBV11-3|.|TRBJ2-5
CASSFGRTAQETQYF
TGTGCCAGCAGCTTTGGGCGGACTGCACAAGAGACCCAGTACTTC
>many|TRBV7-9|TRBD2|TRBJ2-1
CASSSPGRGDMNEQFF
TGTGCCAGCAGCTCCCCCGGGAGGGGAGATATGAATGAGCAGTTCTTC
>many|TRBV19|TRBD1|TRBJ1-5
CASSTPHRGHQPQHF
TGTGCCAGTAGTACCCCTCACAGGGGACATCAGCCCCAGCATTTT
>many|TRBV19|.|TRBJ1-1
CASRKRVAGLPYTEAFF
TGTGCCAGTAGAAAAAGGGTAGCGGGACTGCCGTACACTGAAGCTTTCTTT
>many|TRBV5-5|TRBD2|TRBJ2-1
CASSFRLSGLAGGEQFF
TGTGCCAGCAGCTTCCGCCTATCGGGACTAGCGGGAGGTGAGCAGTTCTTC
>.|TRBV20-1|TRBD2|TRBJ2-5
CSANESPGLALETQYF
TGCAGTGCTAATGAATCCCCGGGACTAGCTTTAGAGACCCAGTACTTC
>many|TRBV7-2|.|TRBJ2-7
CASSLIYEQYF
TGTGCCAGCAGCTTGATCTACGAGCAGTACTTC
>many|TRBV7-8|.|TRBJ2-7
CASSLVIHYEQYF
TGTGCCAGCAGCTTAGTAATCCACTACGAGCAGTACTTC
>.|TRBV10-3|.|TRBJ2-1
CAISLGSGDEQFF
TGTGCCATCAGTCTAGGGTCAGGCGATGAGCAGTTCTTC
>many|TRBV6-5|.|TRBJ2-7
CASSSVPPGLGVSYEQYF
TGTGCCAGCAGTTCCGTACCTCCGGGACTTGGAGTCTCCTACGAGCAGTACTTC
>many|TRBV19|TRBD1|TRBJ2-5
CASRGPGETQYF
TGTGCCAGCAGGGGGCCGGGAGAGACCCAGTACTTC
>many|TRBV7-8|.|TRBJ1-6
CASSLNLVQGRDLHF
TGTGCCAGCAGCTTAAATCTAGTTCAGGGCCGAGACCTCCACTTT
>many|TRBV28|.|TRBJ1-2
CASSSQYGYTF
TGTGCCAGCAGCAGTCAGTATGGCTACACCTTC
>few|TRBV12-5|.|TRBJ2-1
CASGLDLHNEQFF
TGTGCTAGTGGTCTTGATCTACATAATGAGCAGTTCTTC
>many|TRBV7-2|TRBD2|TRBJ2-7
CASSLLGLAGGPHEQYF
TGTGCCAGCAGCTTATTGGGACTAGCGGGAGGGCCCCACGAGCAGTACTTC
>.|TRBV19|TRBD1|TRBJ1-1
CASSMLLGGNTEAFF
TGTGCCAGTAGTATGCTGCTAGGGGGCAACACTGAAGCTTTCTTT
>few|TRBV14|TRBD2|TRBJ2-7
CASSQLAGETYEQYF
TGTGCCAGCAGCCAATTAGCGGGAGAGACCTACGAGCAGTACTTC
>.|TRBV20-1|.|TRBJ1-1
CSALRGLSNTEAFF
TGCAGTGCTCTCCGAGGTCTTTCCAACACTGAAGCTTTCTTT
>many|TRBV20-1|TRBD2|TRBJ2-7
CSARGAGVLEEQYF
TGCAGTGCTAGGGGAGCGGGGGTGCTCGAGGAGCAGTACTTC
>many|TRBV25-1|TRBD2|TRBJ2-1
CASSPASGDLNEQFF
TGTGCCAGCAGTCCGGCTAGCGGGGACCTCAATGAGCAGTTCTTC
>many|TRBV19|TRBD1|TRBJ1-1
CASISETGWTEAFF
TGTGCCAGTATCAGCGAGACAGGGTGGACTGAAGCTTTCTTT
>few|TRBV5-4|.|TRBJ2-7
CASSFPSREQYF
TGTGCCAGCAGCTTTCCCTCCCGCGAGCAGTACTTC
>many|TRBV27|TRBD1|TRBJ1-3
CASSPRQGLSGNTIYF
TGTGCCAGCAGTCCTCGACAGGGTCTCTCTGGAAACACCATATATTTT
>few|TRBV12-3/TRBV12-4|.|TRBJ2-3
CASTPGGPSTDTQYF
TGTGCCAGCACCCCCGGAGGGCCGAGCACAGATACGCAGTATTTT
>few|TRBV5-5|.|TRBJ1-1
CASSSQGLEAFF
TGTGCCAGCAGTTCACAGGGACTTGAAGCTTTCTTT
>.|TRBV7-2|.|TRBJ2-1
CASSLGLWAGEQFF
TGTGCCAGCAGCTTAGGTCTTTGGGCGGGGGAGCAGTTCTTC
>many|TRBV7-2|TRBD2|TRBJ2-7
CASSLGVLAGEFPARGQYF
TGTGCCAGCAGCTTAGGAGTCTTAGCGGGAGAATTTCCGGCCCGGGGGCAGTACTTC
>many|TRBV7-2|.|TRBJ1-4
CASSPGRKLFF
TGTGCCAGCAGCCCCGGACGGAAACTGTTTTTT
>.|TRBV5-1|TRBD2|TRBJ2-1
CASSSGGGDLNEQFF
TGCGCCAGCAGCTCCGGGGGGGGGGATTTAAATGAGCAGTTCTTC
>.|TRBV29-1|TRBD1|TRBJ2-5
CSVATGQVTETQYF
TGCAGCGTCGCGACAGGACAGGTTACAGAGACCCAGTACTTC
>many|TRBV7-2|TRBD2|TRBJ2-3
CASSLAVAGVSPDTQYF
TGTGCCAGCAGCTTAGCGGTAGCGGGAGTCTCCCCAGATACGCAGTATTTT
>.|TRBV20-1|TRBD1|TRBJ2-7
CSARDTGTVFEQYF
TGCAGTGCTAGAGATACGGGGACAGTTTTCGAGCAGTACTTC
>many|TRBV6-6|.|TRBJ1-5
CASSYSEARGFTGPQHF
TGTGCCAGCAGTTACTCTGAGGCCAGGGGTTTTACAGGGCCCCAGCATTTT